This T cell receptor (beta chain) stems from a study of T-cell memory formation after mild COVID-19. Study as a whole: Largely, the TCR clusters proved donor specific.

This clonotype was picked up a small number of times. Its antigen is not known. MiXCR, run by TCRdb on the 5' RACE reads, gives a single entry per CDR3 protein. The sample contains around 390,000 distinct CDR3 sequences, roughly 15% of which appear only once. The study, taken as a whole, reports: SARS-CoV-2 specificity was not confirmed for second-wave clones peaking on day 37. Memory from before infection featured some responding clones, which suggests cross-reactive memory joined.

Sequencing used PBMCs or a T cell subset sorted from them (not recorded which). This clonotype was obtained from a man aged 18 to 29 who had mild COVID-19 (a few samples of this study predate the infection). Cell type and time point are not known.

CDR3 amino acids: CASSHPIWGLAYNEQFF. CDR3 nucleotides: TGTGCCAGCAGCCATCCGATTTGGGGACTAGCCTACAATGAGCAGTTCTTC. The chain links TRBV14 to TRBJ2-1; 8 nucleotides line up with TRBD2. This CDR3 has 17 amino acids. Looked up from germline, CDR1 is SGHDN and CDR2 is FVKESK. The trim removed 3 bases at V and 2 bases at J, leaving 9 bases unmatched.